This section outlines one T cell receptor (beta chain) sequence together with its context. No antigen is known for it. The table came from immunoSEQ multiplex PCR; TCRdb's copy has only in-frame clones and leaves some out. This table holds fewer than 110,000 clones, 80% to 90% found once. CDR1 is SGHTA and CDR2 is FQGNSA in the germline V gene. Germline trimming cut 1 base from V and 6 bases from J; bases unmatched to any gene: 5. The CDR3 has 15 amino acids. This entry comes from a study of T cell clones after liver transplantation. On the study more broadly: A pre-transplant mixed lymphocyte reaction with TCRbeta sequencing defined graft-donor-reactive clones followed in post-transplant blood. Draws occurred before transplant, before withdrawal, and after complete or failed withdrawal.

Overall study findings and caveats: In two subjects, few donor cells limited the measurable donor-reactive repertoire.

The rearrangement uses TRBV7-2 and TRBJ2-7; 11 nucleotides align to TRBD2. The specimen was CD4+ T cells from blood, collected approximately 4 years after liver transplant. The source is a human patient who received a liver transplant. The graft donor may have given rise to some T cells. The DNA of the CDR3 is TGTGCCAGCAGCTTAGTCCTAGCGGGGGGAGGCGAGCAGTACTTC. Its translation is CASSLVLAGGGEQYF. The full variable domain, completed using reference TRBV7-2 and TRBJ2-7, is GAGVSQSPSNKVTEKGKDVELRCDPISGHTALYWYRQSLGQGLEFLIYFQGNSAPDKSGLPSDRFSAERTGGSVSTLTIQRTQQEDSAVYLCASSLVLAGGGEQYFGPGTRLTVT.